This T cell receptor (beta chain) was identified in a study of blood T cell repertoires in COVID-19. The overall study: Sites in the United States, Italy and Spain provided acute and convalescent COVID-19 samples.

Between the trimmed V and J ends, which lost 5 bases and 5 bases, there was a span of 6 bases. Looked up from germline, CDR1 is SGHVS and CDR2 is FQNEAQ. This CDR3 has 12 residues. Method: immunoSEQ multiplex PCR; TCRdb's copy keeps in-frame clones and lacks some. The data contain under 550,000 clones, about 90% of them singletons. Seattle's enrolled individuals joined amid active infection and were then monitored longitudinally. The V call is TRBV7-8, the J call TRBJ2-2; no clear D. The TCR originated in a man between 18 and 29 years old with COVID-19, enrolled during active disease. Specimen: peripheral blood. CDR3 DNA: TGTGCCAGCAGCCGTATGACCGGGGAGCTGTTTTTT. This encodes CASSRMTGELFF.